This T cell receptor beta chain was recovered during a study of control samples from healthy donors and cancer patients. Produced via immunoSEQ multiplex PCR; TCRdb's table is partial and in-frame only. The sample has about 190,000 clones, 85% to 95% seen once; the top ten hold roughly 1.5%. V lost 2 bases and J lost 5, with 15 bases in between. The CDR3 consists of 15 residues. Germline V gives CDR1 MGHDK, CDR2 SYGVNS. This clone came up once. This chain uses TRBV25-1 with TRBJ2-5, with D tentatively TRBD1 or TRBD2 (6 bases each). The receptor comes from a man in his late teens or twenties in good health. Sequences were obtained from blood. The CDR3 here is CASSEKNRAGETQYF. CDR3 in DNA: TGTGCCAGCAGTGAAAAAAACAGGGCGGGGGAGACCCAGTACTTC.